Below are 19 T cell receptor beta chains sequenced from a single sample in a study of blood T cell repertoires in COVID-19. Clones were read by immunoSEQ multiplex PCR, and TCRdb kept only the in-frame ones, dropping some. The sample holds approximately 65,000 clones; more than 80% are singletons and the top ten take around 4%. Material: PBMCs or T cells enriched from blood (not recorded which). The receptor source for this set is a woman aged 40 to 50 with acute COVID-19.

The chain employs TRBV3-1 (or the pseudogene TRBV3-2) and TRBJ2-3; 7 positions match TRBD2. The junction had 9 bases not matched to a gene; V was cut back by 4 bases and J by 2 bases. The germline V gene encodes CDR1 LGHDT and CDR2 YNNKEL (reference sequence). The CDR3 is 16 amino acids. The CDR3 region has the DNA TGTGCCAGCAGCCCCTTAACGGGGGGTTTCACAGATACGCAGTATTTT. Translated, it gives CASSPLTGGFTDTQYF.

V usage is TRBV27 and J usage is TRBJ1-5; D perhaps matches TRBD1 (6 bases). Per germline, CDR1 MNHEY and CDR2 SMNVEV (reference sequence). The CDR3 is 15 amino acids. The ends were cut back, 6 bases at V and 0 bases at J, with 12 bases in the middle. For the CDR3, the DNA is TGTGCCAGCAGGACCGGGACACTTAGCAATCAGCCCCAGCATTTT. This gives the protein CASRTGTLSNQPQHF.

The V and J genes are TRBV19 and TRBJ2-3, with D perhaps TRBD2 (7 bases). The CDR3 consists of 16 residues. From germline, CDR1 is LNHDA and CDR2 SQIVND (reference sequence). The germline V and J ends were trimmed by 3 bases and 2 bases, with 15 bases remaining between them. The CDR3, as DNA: TGTGCCAGTAGTATTTGGGGGGGCGAGATCACAGATACGCAGTATTTT. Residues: CASSIWGGEITDTQYF.

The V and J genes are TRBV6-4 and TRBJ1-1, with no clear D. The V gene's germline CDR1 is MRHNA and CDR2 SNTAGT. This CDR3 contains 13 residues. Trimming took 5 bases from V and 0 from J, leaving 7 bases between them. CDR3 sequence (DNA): TGTGCCAGCAGTACAGACATGAACACTGAAGCTTTCTTT. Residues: CASSTDMNTEAFF.

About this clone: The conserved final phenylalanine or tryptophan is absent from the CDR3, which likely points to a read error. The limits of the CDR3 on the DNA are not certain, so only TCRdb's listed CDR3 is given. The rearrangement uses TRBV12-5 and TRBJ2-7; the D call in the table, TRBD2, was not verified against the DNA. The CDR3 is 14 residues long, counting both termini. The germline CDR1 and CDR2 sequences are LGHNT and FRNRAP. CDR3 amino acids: CASGLLPGTSGEFP.

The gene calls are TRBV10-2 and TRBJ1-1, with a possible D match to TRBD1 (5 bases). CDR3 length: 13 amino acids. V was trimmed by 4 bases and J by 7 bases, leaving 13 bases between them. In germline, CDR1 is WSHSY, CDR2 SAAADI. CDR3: CASSALQGGEAFF. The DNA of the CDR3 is TGCGCCAGCAGTGCCCTGCAGGGCGGTGAAGCTTTCTTT.

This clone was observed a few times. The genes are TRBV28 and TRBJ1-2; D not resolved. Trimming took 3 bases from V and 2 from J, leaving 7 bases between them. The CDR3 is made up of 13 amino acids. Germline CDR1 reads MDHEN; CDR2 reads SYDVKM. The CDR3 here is CASSFIGNYGYTF. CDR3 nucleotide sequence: TGTGCCAGCAGTTTTATCGGGAACTATGGCTACACCTTC.

CDR3 nucleotides: TGTGCCAGCAGCGTTATGGGAGATAAAAATGAGCAGTTCTTC. This translates into CASSVMGDKNEQFF. The chain carries TRBV9 and TRBJ2-1, with a tentative D call TRBD2 (5 bases). Trimming left V 2 bases short and J 7 bases short, with 13 bases between. From germline, CDR1 is SGDLS and CDR2 YYNGEE. The CDR3 contains 14 residues. The full variable domain, completed using reference TRBV9 and TRBJ2-1, is DSGVTQTPKHLITATGQRVTLRCSPRSGDLSVYWYQQSLDQGLQFLIQYYNGEERAKGNILERFSAQQFPDLHSELNLSSLELGDSALYFCASSVMGDKNEQFFGPGTRLTVL.

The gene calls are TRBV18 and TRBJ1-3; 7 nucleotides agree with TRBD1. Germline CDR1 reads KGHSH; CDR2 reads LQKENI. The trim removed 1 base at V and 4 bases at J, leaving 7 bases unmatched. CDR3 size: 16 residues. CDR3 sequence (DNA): TGTGCCAGCTCACCACTTCCGACAGGGACAGGAAACACCATATATTTT. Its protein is CASSPLPTGTGNTIYF.

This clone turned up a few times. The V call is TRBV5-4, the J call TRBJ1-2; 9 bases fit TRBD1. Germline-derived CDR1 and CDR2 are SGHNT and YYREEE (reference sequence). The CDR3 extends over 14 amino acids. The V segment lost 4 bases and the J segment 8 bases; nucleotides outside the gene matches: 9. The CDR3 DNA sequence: TGTGCCAGCAGCACCCGGGACAGGGTGCGGGGCTACACCTTC. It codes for CASSTRDRVRGYTF.

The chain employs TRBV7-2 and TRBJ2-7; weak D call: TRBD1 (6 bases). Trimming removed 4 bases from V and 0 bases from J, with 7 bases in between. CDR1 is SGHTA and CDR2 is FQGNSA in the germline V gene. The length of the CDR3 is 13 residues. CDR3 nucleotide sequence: TGTGCCAGCAGCTCGGACAGCTCCTACGAGCAGTACGTC. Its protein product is CASSSDSSYEQYV.

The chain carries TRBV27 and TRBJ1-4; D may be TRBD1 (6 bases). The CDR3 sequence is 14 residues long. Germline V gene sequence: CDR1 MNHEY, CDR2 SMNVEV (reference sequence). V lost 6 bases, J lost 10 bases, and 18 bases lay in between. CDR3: CASRSGGQLGKLFF. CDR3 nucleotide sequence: TGTGCCAGCAGGTCGGGGGGCCAGTTGGGAAAACTGTTTTTT. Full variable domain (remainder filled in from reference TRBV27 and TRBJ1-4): EAQVTQNPRYLITVTGKKLTVTCSQNMNHEYMSWYRQDPGLGLRQIYYSMNVEVTDKGDVPEGYKVSRKEKRNFPLILESPSPNQTSLYFCASRSGGQLGKLFFGSGTQLSVL.

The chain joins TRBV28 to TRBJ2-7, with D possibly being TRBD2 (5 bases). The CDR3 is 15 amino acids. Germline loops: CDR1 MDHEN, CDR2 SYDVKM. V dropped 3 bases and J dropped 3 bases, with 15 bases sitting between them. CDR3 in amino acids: CASSFYGTGNYEQYF. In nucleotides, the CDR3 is TGTGCCAGCAGTTTCTACGGAACCGGGAACTACGAGCAGTACTTC.

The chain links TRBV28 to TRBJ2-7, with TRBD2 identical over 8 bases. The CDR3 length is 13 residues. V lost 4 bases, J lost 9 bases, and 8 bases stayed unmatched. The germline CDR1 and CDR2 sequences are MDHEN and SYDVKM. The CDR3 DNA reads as TGTGCCAGCAGTTCCCGGGGGGGGAACAGGCAGTACTTC. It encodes CASSSRGGNRQYF.

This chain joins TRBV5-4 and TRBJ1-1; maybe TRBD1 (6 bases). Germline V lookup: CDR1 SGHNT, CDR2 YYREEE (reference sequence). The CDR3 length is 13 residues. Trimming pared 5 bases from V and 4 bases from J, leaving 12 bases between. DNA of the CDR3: TGTGCCAGCAGTGGGGGGGCGGGCACTGAAGCTTTCTTT. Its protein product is CASSGGAGTEAFF.

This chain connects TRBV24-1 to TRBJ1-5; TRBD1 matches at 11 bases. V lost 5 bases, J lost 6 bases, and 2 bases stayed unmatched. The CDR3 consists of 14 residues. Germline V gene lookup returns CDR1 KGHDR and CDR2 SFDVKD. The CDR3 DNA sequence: TGTGCCACCAGTGGGACAGGGGGCTCTCAGCCCCAGCATTTT. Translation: CATSGTGGSQPQHF.

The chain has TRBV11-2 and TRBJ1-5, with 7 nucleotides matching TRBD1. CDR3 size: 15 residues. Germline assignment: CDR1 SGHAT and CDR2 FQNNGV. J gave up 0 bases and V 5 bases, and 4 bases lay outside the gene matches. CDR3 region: CASSRTGGSNQPQHF. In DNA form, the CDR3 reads TGTGCCAGCAGCCGGACAGGTGGTAGCAATCAGCCCCAGCATTTT.

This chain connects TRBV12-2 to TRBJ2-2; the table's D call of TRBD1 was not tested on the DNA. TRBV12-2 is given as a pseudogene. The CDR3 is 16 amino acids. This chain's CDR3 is CASRSGQGLRTGELFF. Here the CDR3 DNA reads TGTGCAAGTCGCTCCGGACAGGGATTGAGGACCGGGGAGCTGTTTTTT.

CDR3 in amino acids: CASSSRQIPYEQYF. The DNA for the CDR3 is TGTGCCAGCAGTTCAAGACAGATACCCTACGAGCAGTACTTC. The chain is built from TRBV27 and TRBJ2-7; tentatively, D is TRBD1 (5 bases). The V and J ends lost 4 bases and 2 bases respectively, with 12 bases between them. Germline CDR1 is MNHEY and CDR2 is SMNVEV (reference sequence). The CDR3 runs to 14 residues.